This entry features one T cell receptor beta chain sequence. Its antigen remains unidentified. These data are taken from a study of monozygotic twins with inflammatory bowel disease. General study results and limits: Variability in patient repertoires may have come partly from differing immunosuppressive treatments.

The CDR3 extends over 13 amino acids. CDR1 and CDR2 (germline): MNHEY, SVGEGT. Through template switching, UMIs that included a 6-nucleotide sample barcode were added. For each CDR3 protein, TCRdb gives one entry from its re-call of the 5' RACE reads, without DNA. Here the sample table reports some 200,000 distinct CDR3 sequences. The TCR was taken from a human donor with ulcerative colitis or Crohn's disease, or a healthy co-twin of an affected twin (not recorded which). The chain recombines TRBV6-2 or TRBV6-3 with TRBJ2-7; TCRdb's assignment of TRBD1 cannot be checked, as there is no DNA. Specimen: blood. The CDR3 sequence is CASSPPHVSEQYF.